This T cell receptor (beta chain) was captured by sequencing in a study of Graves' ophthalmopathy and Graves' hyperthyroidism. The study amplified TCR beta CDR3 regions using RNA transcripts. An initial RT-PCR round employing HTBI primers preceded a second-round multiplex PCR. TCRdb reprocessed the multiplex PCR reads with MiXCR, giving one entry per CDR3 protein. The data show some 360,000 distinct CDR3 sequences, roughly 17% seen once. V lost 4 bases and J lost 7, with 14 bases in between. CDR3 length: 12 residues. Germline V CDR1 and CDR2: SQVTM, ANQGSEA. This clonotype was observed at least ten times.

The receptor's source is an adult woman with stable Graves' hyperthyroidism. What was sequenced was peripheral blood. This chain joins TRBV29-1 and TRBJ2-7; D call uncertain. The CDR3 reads CSVGQTLGEQYF. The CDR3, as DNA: TGCAGCGTTGGGCAGACCCTCGGGGAGCAGTACTTC.